The T cell receptor beta chain under discussion was sequenced for a study of T cell responses to AZD1222 COVID-19 vaccine. Study conclusions and caveats: Compared with day 0, the breadth and depth of the Spike-specific TCR repertoire rose significantly after two doses of AZD1222. Spike as a whole was targeted by vaccine-associated CD4 TCRs, dominant at 160-218 and 743-854.

With respect to this clone: As yet, its antigen is unknown.

The CDR3 consists of 16 residues. V lost 3 bases and J lost 6, with 20 bases in between. Germline loops: CDR1 LNHDA, CDR2 SQIVND (reference sequence). Generated by immunoSEQ multiplex PCR, the TCRdb table keeps only in-frame clones and is missing some. Seen here are 110,000 to 150,000 clones, 85% to 90% observed once, and the top ten hold 1.6%. Specimen: peripheral blood, collected on day 0 of AZD1222 vaccination. The receptor comes from an adult in good health. This rearrangement joins TRBV19 to TRBJ1-2; D is perhaps TRBD1 (6 bases). In DNA, the CDR3 is TGTGCCAGTAGTATCCCCAGCCGGGGGCGAGGCGATGGCTACACCTTC. Residues: CASSIPSRGRGDGYTF.